The T cell receptor beta chain described here comes from a study of blood T cell repertoires in COVID-19. Whole-study context: Spain, Italy and the United States supplied samples that represented acute and convalescent COVID-19. T cells, B-cell-depleted T cells, or PBMCs supplied cDNA or gDNA.

For this clone: Other DNA sequences from this sample encode an identical CDR3 as well.

How the authors handled the data: By means of reference gene primer amplification, nucleated cell counts were estimated. The method was immunoSEQ multiplex PCR; TCRdb's version includes in-frame clones alone and lacks a portion of them. The V and J calls and clone size are taken from that table; D and trimming were inferred from the DNA. The table includes around 150,000 clones, around 87% detected once. Trimming stripped 0 bases from V and 0 bases from J, with 9 bases between. This CDR3 has 15 residues. Germline V gene sequence: CDR1 SGDLS, CDR2 YYNGEE. The sequence derives from a woman aged 55-70 years with active COVID-19. This chain joins TRBV9 and TRBJ1-1; D may be TRBD1 (5 bases). Material for sequencing was peripheral blood. Written as DNA, the CDR3 is TGTGCCAGCAGCGTAGGTGACAGACTGAACACTGAAGCTTTCTTT. Protein sequence: CASSVGDRLNTEAFF.